One sample yielded the 28 T cell receptor beta chains listed below, sequenced in a study of cytomegalovirus exposure and HLA in healthy donors. PCR used 60 Vbeta primers and 13 Jbeta primers. Assay: immunoSEQ multiplex PCR; the TCRdb copy retains only in-frame clones and omits some. The sample records around 150,000 clones, approximately 80% being singletons. The specimen sequenced was PBMCs. The receptors were gathered from a woman in her 40s in good health and CMV-seropositive.

The V call is TRBV6-5, the J call TRBJ2-1; TRBD2 matches 8 bases. With V trimmed by 4 bases and J by 7 bases, 6 bases remained unmatched. The CDR3 contains 14 residues. Germline CDR1 reads MNHEY; CDR2 reads SVGAGI. The CDR3 is CASSSGGGINEQFF. The CDR3 region has the DNA TGTGCCAGCAGTTCCGGGGGGGGAATAAATGAGCAGTTCTTC.

Written as DNA, the CDR3 is TGTGCCAGCAGCCGACAGGGGAGAGAGACCCAGTACTTC. Its translation is CASSRQGRETQYF. The chain has TRBV7-9 and TRBJ2-5; the match to TRBD1 covers 8 bases. The CDR3 has 13 amino acids. CDR1 is SEHNR and CDR2 is FQNEAQ in the germline V gene (reference sequence). Trimming took 5 bases from V and 4 from J; bases not matched to a gene: 3. The entire variable domain, with the rest obtained from reference TRBV7-9 and TRBJ2-5, is as follows: DTGVSQNPRHKITKRGQNVTFRCDPISEHNRLYWYRQTLGQGPEFLTYFQNEAQLEKSRLLSDRFSAERPKGSFSTLEIQRTEQGDSAMYLCASSRQGRETQYFGPGTRLLVL.

As DNA, the CDR3 is TGCGCCAGCAGCCAAGCCTACGGCGTTCAGGGTTCTGGAAACACCATATATTTT. Translating it yields CASSQAYGVQGSGNTIYF. The chain couples TRBV4-3 to TRBJ1-3; tentative D call: TRBD1 (5 bases). This CDR3 spans 18 amino acids. Between the trimmed V and J ends, which lost 1 base and 1 base, there was a span of 17 bases. The germline gives CDR1 LGHNA, CDR2 YSLEER.

This clone was counted once. This chain connects TRBV7-2 to TRBJ2-7; 13 bases are shared with TRBD2. The CDR3 is made up of 16 amino acids. The V gene end was trimmed by 5 bases and the J gene end by 3 bases; junction bases not matched to a gene: 7. Germline-derived CDR1 and CDR2 are SGHTA and FQGNSA. CDR3 residues: CASSTGTSGAVYEQYF. The CDR3 region has the DNA TGTGCCAGCAGCACAGGGACTAGCGGGGCTGTCTACGAGCAGTACTTC. Using reference TRBV7-2 and TRBJ2-7 for the parts outside the CDR3, the full variable domain is GAGVSQSPSNKVTEKGKDVELRCDPISGHTALYWYRQSLGQGLEFLIYFQGNSAPDKSGLPSDRFSAERTGGSVSTLTIQRTQQEDSAVYLCASSTGTSGAVYEQYFGPGTRLTVT.

V gene TRBV4-3 combines with J gene TRBJ2-1, with a possible D match to TRBD1 (6 bases). Trimming removed 3 bases at V and 6 bases at J, with 12 bases between. Per the germline V gene, CDR1 is LGHNA and CDR2 is YSLEER. This CDR3 is built from 14 residues. The CDR3 DNA reads TGCGCCAGCAGCCAGGGAACAGGGATCAATGAGCAGTTCTTC. Translating it yields CASSQGTGINEQFF.

This chain links TRBV5-1 with TRBJ2-7; D not resolved. Trimming shortened V by 0 bases and J by 0 bases, and 7 bases separated the two germline ends. Per germline, CDR1 SGHRS and CDR2 YFSETQ. The CDR3 length is 14 residues. CDR3 region: CASSLGHNSYEQYF. The CDR3 region has the DNA TGCGCCAGCAGCTTGGGACACAACTCCTACGAGCAGTACTTC. Full variable domain (remainder filled in from reference TRBV5-1 and TRBJ2-7): KAGVTQTPRYLIKTRGQQVTLSCSPISGHRSVSWYQQTPGQGLQFLFEYFSETQRNKGNFPGRFSGRQFSNSRSEMNVSTLELGDSALYLCASSLGHNSYEQYFGPGTRLTVT.

The chain is built from TRBV2 and TRBJ2-2; no reliable D call. The ends were cut back, 6 bases at V and 2 bases at J, with 7 bases in the middle. Germline CDR1 SNHLY, CDR2 FYNNEI. CDR3 length: 13 residues. This CDR3 is CASSNSNTGELFF. The DNA of the CDR3 is TGTGCCAGCAGCAATTCCAACACCGGGGAGCTGTTTTTT.

The chain employs TRBV5-1 and TRBJ1-1; tentative D call: TRBD1 (6 bases). The V gene's germline CDR1 is SGHRS and CDR2 YFSETQ. The CDR3 covers 14 residues. The V end was cut by 1 base, the J end by 4 bases, with 11 bases between. As DNA, the CDR3 is TGCGCCAGCAGCTTGCAGGGGATGGGCACTGAAGCTTTCTTT. As protein: CASSLQGMGTEAFF.

V is TRBV28 and J is TRBJ2-6; tentatively, D is TRBD1 (5 bases). The V end was cut by 7 bases, the J end by 4 bases, with 20 bases between. This CDR3 comprises 17 residues. Germline loops: CDR1 MDHEN, CDR2 SYDVKM. This CDR3 is CASNPSFGRAGANVLTF. In DNA, the CDR3 is TGTGCCAGCAACCCCAGTTTCGGCAGGGCCGGGGCCAACGTCCTGACTTTC.

This clone was counted a few times. The chain links TRBV11-2 to TRBJ2-7; 9 bases agree with TRBD2. V shed 1 base, J shed 0 bases, and the junction held 10 bases outside the gene matches. The CDR3 has 18 residues. CDR1 and CDR2 (germline): SGHAT, FQNNGV. The CDR3 here is CASSLGGGGHLSSYEQYF. CDR3 bases: TGTGCCAGCAGCTTAGGCGGGGGGGGACACCTGAGCTCCTACGAGCAGTACTTC.

This clone was picked up a small number of times. The chain recombines TRBV27 with TRBJ1-1, with a possible D match to TRBD1 (6 bases). Trimming cost V 4 bases and J 3 bases, with 12 bases left between them. This CDR3 is 14 amino acids long. Germline V CDR1 and CDR2: MNHEY, SMNVEV (reference sequence). CDR3 DNA sequence: TGTGCCAGCAGTTGGGGGGGGGCGTACACTGAAGCTTTCTTT. Translation gives CASSWGGAYTEAFF.

This clone showed up just a few times. CDR3 in amino acids: CASTRSGSNFGLGEQFF. Here the CDR3 DNA reads TGCGCCAGCACGCGGTCAGGGTCGAACTTTGGGCTGGGAGAGCAGTTCTTC. V is TRBV4-1 and J is TRBJ2-1; D is possibly TRBD1 (5 bases). V was clipped by 7 bases and J by 10 bases, with 29 bases between them. CDR1 is MGHRA, CDR2 YSYEKL, per germline. The CDR3 has 17 amino acids.

This sequence joins TRBV11-2 and TRBJ1-2, with D maybe TRBD1 (6 bases). V lost 0 bases and J lost 5, with 10 bases in between. Germline loops: CDR1 SGHAT, CDR2 FQNNGV. The CDR3 is 14 amino acids. This chain's CDR3 is CASSLEIQGYGYTF. CDR3 nucleotides: TGTGCCAGCAGCTTAGAAATACAGGGATATGGCTACACCTTC.

The genes are TRBV29-1 and TRBJ1-1; tentatively, D is TRBD1 (5 bases). Trimming stripped 3 bases from V and 4 bases from J, with 9 bases between. Per the germline V gene, CDR1 is SQVTM and CDR2 is ANQGSEA. The CDR3 extends over 12 amino acids. This chain's CDR3 is CSVDRVGTEAFF. CDR3 in DNA: TGCAGCGTTGACAGGGTCGGCACTGAAGCTTTCTTT. The variable domain in full, completed from reference TRBV29-1 and TRBJ1-1, reads SAVISQKPSRDICQRGTSLTIQCQVDSQVTMMFWYRQQPGQSLTLIATANQGSEATYESGFVIDKFPISRPNLTFSTLTVSNMSPEDSSIYLCSVDRVGTEAFFGQGTRLTVV.

The genes are TRBV5-4 and TRBJ1-4, with TRBD1 matching over 9 bases. From germline, CDR1 is SGHNT and CDR2 YYREEE (reference sequence). V lost 4 bases, J lost 8 bases, and 15 bases stayed unmatched. The CDR3 length is 17 residues. The CDR3 loop reads CASSPGGLGQGGEKLFF. As DNA, the CDR3 is TGTGCCAGCAGCCCTGGGGGCCTGGGACAGGGTGGGGAAAAACTGTTTTTT.

There are a few counts of this clone. The V gene is TRBV7-2, the J gene TRBJ2-7; no firm D call. The CDR3 is 15 residues long. CDR1 is SGHTA, CDR2 FQGNSA, per germline. Trimming shortened V by 5 bases and J by 4 bases, and 18 bases separated the two germline ends. In nucleotides, the CDR3 is TGTGCCAGCAGCCCCCACGGTAGCAGAGGTTACGAGCAGTACTTC. Translated, it gives CASSPHGSRGYEQYF.

This sequence joins TRBV23-1 and TRBJ2-5; a possible D gene is TRBD1 (6 bases). TRBV23-1 is classed as an ORF, of uncertain function. Trimming removed 10 bases at V and 3 bases at J, with 15 bases between. CDR3 size: 13 residues. The CDR3 is CANAAGDKETQYF. DNA for the CDR3: TGCGCCAACGCTGCCGGGGACAAAGAGACCCAGTACTTC.

This chain connects TRBV6-6 to TRBJ2-1, with 15 positions matching TRBD2. Germline V gene data show CDR1 as MNHNY and CDR2 as SVGAGI (reference sequence). J gave up 7 bases and V 5 bases, and 6 bases lay outside the gene matches. CDR3 length: 16 amino acids. Here the CDR3 reads CASSARTSGRGNEQFF. DNA of the CDR3: TGTGCCAGCAGTGCCAGGACTAGCGGGAGGGGTAATGAGCAGTTCTTC.

This chain uses TRBV7-2 with TRBJ2-1, with 13 bases matching TRBD2. Trimming removed 1 base from V and 6 bases from J; junction bases left unmatched: 3. Germline CDR1 is SGHTA and CDR2 is FQGNSA. CDR3 length: 16 residues. The CDR3: CASSLERTSGSNEQFF. In nucleotides, the CDR3 is TGTGCCAGCAGCTTAGAAAGGACTAGCGGGAGCAATGAGCAGTTCTTC.

This clone was seen more than once but under ten times. The genes are TRBV5-1 and TRBJ2-7, with 9 positions matching TRBD2. In germline, CDR1 is SGHRS, CDR2 YFSETQ. V shed 4 bases, J shed 7 bases, and the junction held 27 bases outside the gene matches. This CDR3 region has 20 residues. The CDR3 region has the DNA TGCGCCAGCAGCCCCCGAGGTGGGATGGGCGGGGGGGCCAAAGCGGAAGAGCAGTACTTC. This translates into CASSPRGGMGGGAKAEEQYF.

This chain connects TRBV7-7 to TRBJ2-1, with 8 nucleotides matching TRBD2. The ends lost 4 bases at V and 0 bases at J; junction bases unmatched: 5. The CDR3 runs to 16 residues. Per the germline V gene, CDR1 is SSHAT and CDR2 is FNYEAQ (reference sequence). CDR3 DNA sequence: TGTGCCAGCAGCTCACTAGCGGTTCCCTCCTACAATGAGCAGTTCTTC. Translation gives CASSSLAVPSYNEQFF.

The CDR3 DNA follows: TGTGCCAGCAGCTTATTGGCAGGTGAAGCCCTCCACTTT. This gives the protein CASSLLAGEALHF. The chain uses TRBV7-2 and TRBJ1-6; no firm D call. The CDR3 is 13 residues long. The germline gives CDR1 SGHTA, CDR2 FQGNSA. Trimming stripped 2 bases from V and 14 bases from J, with 13 bases between. Full variable domain (outside the CDR3, taken from reference TRBV7-2 and TRBJ1-6): GAGVSQSPSNKVTEKGKDVELRCDPISGHTALYWYRQSLGQGLEFLIYFQGNSAPDKSGLPSDRFSAERTGGSVSTLTIQRTQQEDSAVYLCASSLLAGEALHFGNGTRLTVT.

V usage is TRBV18 and J usage is TRBJ2-7, with D unresolved. Per germline, CDR1 KGHSH and CDR2 LQKENI. V lost 3 bases and J 0 bases, leaving 6 bases between the germline ends. The CDR3 is made up of 13 amino acids. CDR3 amino acids: CASSPASSYEQYF. As DNA, the CDR3 is TGTGCCAGCTCACCCGCGAGCTCCTACGAGCAGTACTTC.

Only one count was recorded for this clone. The V call is TRBV5-1, the J call TRBJ2-1, with a weak D call TRBD2 (5 bases). The length of the CDR3 is 13 residues. Germline assignment: CDR1 SGHRS and CDR2 YFSETQ. The V end was cut by 4 bases, the J end by 6 bases, with 11 bases between. CDR3 bases: TGCGCCAGCAGCCTCAAGAGCGGCAATGAGCAGTTCTTC. Amino acids: CASSLKSGNEQFF.

The V gene is TRBV5-1, the J gene TRBJ1-1; TRBD1 agrees at 7 bases. CDR1 is SGHRS, CDR2 YFSETQ, per germline. Trimming at V came to 2 bases and at J to 6 bases, leaving 7 bases not matched to a gene. This CDR3 has 14 amino acids. CDR3 nucleotide sequence: TGCGCCAGCAGCTTCGATACAGGGGCGGCTGAAGCTTTCTTT. This translates into CASSFDTGAAEAFF.

This sequence joins TRBV7-6 and TRBJ1-3; 7 bases map to TRBD1. This CDR3 is 15 amino acids long. The J segment lost 2 bases and the V segment lost 5 bases, leaving 6 bases of the junction unmatched. CDR1 and CDR2 (germline): SGHVS, FNYEAQ. CDR3 sequence (DNA): TGTGCCAGCAGCCTTCAGGGGGAGACTGGAAACACCATATATTTT. This translates into CASSLQGETGNTIYF. Based on the CDR3 plus reference TRBV7-6 and TRBJ1-3, the full variable domain is GAGVSQSPRYKVTKRGQDVALRCDPISGHVSLYWYRQALGQGPEFLTYFNYEAQQDKSGLPNDRFSAERPEGSISTLTIQRTEQRDSAMYRCASSLQGETGNTIYFGEGSWLTVV.

The V call is TRBV6-5, the J call TRBJ2-5; a possible D gene is TRBD1 (6 bases). Germline V lookup: CDR1 MNHEY, CDR2 SVGAGI. The CDR3 has 13 amino acids. With 6 bases removed from V and 5 bases from J, the gap between germline ends came to 13 bases. The CDR3 nucleotides read TGTGCCAGCAGACCGGACAGTTCGGAGACCCAGTACTTC. This codes for CASRPDSSETQYF.

The chain links TRBV5-8 to TRBJ2-2, with 11 bases identical to TRBD2. Trimming cost V 3 bases and J 6 bases; bases outside gene matches: 4. Germline V CDR1 and CDR2: SGHTS, YDEGEE. The CDR3 is 15 amino acids. CDR3 coding DNA: TGTGCCAGCAGCTGGGGGACTAGCGGTGCCGGGGAGCTGTTTTTT. This gives the protein CASSWGTSGAGELFF.